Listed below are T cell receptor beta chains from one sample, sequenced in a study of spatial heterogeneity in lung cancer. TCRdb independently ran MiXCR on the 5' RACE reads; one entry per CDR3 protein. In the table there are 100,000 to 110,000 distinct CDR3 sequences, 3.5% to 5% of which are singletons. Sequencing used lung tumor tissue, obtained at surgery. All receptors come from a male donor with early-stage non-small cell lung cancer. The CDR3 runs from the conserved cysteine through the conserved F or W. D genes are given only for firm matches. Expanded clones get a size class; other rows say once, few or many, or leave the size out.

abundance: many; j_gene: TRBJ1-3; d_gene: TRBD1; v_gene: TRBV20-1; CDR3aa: CSARAPSRGPNTIYF; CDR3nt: TGCAGTGCTAGAGCTCCTTCCAGGGGGCCAAACACCATATATTTT
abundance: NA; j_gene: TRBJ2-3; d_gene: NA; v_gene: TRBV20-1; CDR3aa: CSALVGGGADTQYF; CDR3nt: TGCAGTGCCCTAGTAGGGGGAGGCGCAGATACGCAGTATTTT
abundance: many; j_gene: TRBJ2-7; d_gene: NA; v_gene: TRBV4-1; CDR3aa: CASSLASHSSSYEQYF; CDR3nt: TGCGCCAGCAGCCTAGCTTCTCACTCCAGCTCCTACGAGCAGTACTTC
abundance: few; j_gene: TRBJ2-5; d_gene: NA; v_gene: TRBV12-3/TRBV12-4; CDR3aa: CASRSTGSEETQYF; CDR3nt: TGTGCCAGCAGATCAACAGGTTCAGAAGAGACCCAGTACTTC
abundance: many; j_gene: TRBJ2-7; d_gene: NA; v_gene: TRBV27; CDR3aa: CASSSNRDTSYEQYF; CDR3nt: TGTGCCAGCAGTTCAAACCGGGACACCTCCTACGAGCAGTACTTC
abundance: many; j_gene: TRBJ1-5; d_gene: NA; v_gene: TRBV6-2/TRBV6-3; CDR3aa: CASSYRRDERIQPQHF; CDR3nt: TGTGCCAGCAGTTATCGGCGGGACGAGAGGATTCAGCCCCAGCATTTT
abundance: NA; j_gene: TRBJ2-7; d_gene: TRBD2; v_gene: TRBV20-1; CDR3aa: CSAKTSGPYEQYF; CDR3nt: TGCAGTGCTAAAACTAGCGGTCCCTACGAGCAGTACTTC
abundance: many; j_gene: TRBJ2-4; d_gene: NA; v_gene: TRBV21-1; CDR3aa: CASSNSLTFAAKNIQYF; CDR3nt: TGTGCCAGCAGCAATAGTCTGACCTTCGCAGCCAAAAACATTCAGTACTTC
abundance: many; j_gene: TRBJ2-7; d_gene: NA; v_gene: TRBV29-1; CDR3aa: CSWGVSPYEQYF; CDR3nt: TGCAGTTGGGGGGTTTCCCCGTACGAGCAGTACTTC
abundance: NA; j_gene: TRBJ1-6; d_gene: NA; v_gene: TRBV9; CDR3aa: CASSGGTQNSPLHF; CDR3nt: TGTGCCAGCAGCGGGGGGACTCAGAATTCACCCCTCCACTTT
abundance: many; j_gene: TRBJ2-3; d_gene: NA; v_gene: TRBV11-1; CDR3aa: CASSFGQATDTQYF; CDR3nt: TGTGCCAGCAGCTTTGGACAAGCCACAGATACGCAGTATTTT
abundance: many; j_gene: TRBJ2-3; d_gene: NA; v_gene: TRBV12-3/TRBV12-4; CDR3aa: CASSYSTDTQYF; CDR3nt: TGTGCCAGCAGTTACAGCACAGATACGCAGTATTTT
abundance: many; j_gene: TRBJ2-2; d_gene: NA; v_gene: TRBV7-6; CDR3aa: CASSFSPYWTDDWTGELFF; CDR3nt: TGTGCCAGCAGCTTTAGTCCCTATTGGACCGACGATTGGACCGGGGAGCTGTTTTTT
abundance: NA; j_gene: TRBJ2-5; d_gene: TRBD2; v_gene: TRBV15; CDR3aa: CATSRPATSGSYQETQYF; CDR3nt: TGTGCCACCAGCCGACCTGCCACTAGCGGGTCTTACCAAGAGACCCAGTACTTC
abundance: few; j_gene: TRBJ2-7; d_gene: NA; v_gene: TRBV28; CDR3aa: CASSGGSVIEQYF; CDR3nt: TGTGCCAGCAGTGGCGGATCCGTCATCGAGCAGTACTTC
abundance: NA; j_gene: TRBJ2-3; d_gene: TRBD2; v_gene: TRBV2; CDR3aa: CASSLLAGEVDTQYF; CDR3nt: TGTGCCAGCAGCCTACTAGCGGGAGAGGTAGATACGCAGTATTTT
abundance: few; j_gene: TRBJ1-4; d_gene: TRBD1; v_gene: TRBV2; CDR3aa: CASSDGTGEGKLFF; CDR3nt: TGTGCCAGCAGTGATGGGACAGGGGAAGGAAAACTGTTTTTT
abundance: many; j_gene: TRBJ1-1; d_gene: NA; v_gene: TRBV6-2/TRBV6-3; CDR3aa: CASLTAGTGTEAFF; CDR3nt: TGTGCCAGCCTTACGGCGGGGACGGGGACTGAAGCTTTCTTT
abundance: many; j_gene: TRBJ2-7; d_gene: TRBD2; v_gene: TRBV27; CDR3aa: CASSLTSSGGAYEQYF; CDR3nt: TGTGCCAGCAGTTTGACTTCTAGCGGGGGAGCCTACGAGCAGTACTTC
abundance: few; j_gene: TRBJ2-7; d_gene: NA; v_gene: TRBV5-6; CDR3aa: CASSLEGPGEQYF; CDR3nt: TGTGCCAGCAGCTTGGAAGGGCCCGGCGAGCAGTACTTC
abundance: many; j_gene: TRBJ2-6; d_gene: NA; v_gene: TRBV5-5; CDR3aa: CASSADGLTFGTGANVLTF; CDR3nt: TGTGCCAGCAGCGCGGACGGTCTTACCTTTGGGACTGGGGCCAACGTCCTGACTTTC
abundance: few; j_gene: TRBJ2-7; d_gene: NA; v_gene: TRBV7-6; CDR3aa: CASSSRDTHEQYF; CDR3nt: TGTGCCAGCAGCTCCCGGGACACCCACGAGCAGTACTTC
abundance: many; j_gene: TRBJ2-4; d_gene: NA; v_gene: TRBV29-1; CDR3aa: CSVGFVGGAKNIQYF; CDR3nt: TGCAGCGTTGGCTTTGTAGGGGGAGCCAAAAACATTCAGTACTTC
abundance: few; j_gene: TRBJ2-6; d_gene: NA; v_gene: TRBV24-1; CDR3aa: CATSRGQAGANVLTF; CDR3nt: TGTGCCACCAGTAGGGGCCAAGCTGGGGCCAACGTCCTGACTTTC
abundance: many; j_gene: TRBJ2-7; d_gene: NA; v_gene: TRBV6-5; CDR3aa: CASSTETGTPRGEQYF; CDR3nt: TGTGCCAGCAGTACGGAAACCGGGACACCCCGGGGCGAGCAGTACTTC
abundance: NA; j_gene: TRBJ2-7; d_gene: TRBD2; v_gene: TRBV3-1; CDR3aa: CASSQEVRGTGLAGEQYF; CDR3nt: TGTGCCAGCAGCCAAGAAGTACGGGGAACGGGACTAGCGGGAGAGCAGTACTTC
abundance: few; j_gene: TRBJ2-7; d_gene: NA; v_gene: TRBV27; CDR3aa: CASSLGRNSGEQYF; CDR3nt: TGTGCCAGCAGTCTAGGACGTAATAGCGGCGAGCAGTACTTC
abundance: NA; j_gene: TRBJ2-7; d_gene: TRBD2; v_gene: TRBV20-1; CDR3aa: CSARGGLALYEQYF; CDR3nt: TGCAGTGCTAGGGGGGGACTAGCGCTTTACGAGCAGTACTTC
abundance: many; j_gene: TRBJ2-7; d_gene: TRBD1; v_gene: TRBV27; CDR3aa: CASSFSGQHYEQYF; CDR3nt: TGTGCCAGCAGTTTTTCGGGACAGCACTACGAGCAGTACTTC
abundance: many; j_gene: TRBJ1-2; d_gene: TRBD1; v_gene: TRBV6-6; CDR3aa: CASSYSKLGTGSRNRDGYTF; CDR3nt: TGTGCCAGCAGTTACTCTAAATTGGGGACAGGGTCAAGGAACAGGGATGGCTACACCTTC
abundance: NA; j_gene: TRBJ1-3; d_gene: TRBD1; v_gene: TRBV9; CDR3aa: CASSIGTGRFSGNTIYF; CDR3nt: TGTGCCAGCAGCATCGGGACAGGCCGGTTCTCTGGAAACACCATATATTTT
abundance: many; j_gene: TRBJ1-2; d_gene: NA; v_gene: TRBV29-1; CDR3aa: CSVVVSSYGYTF; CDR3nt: TGCAGCGTTGTTGTCAGCAGCTATGGCTACACCTTC
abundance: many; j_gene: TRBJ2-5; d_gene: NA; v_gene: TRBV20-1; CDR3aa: CSARDVRGETQYF; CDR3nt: TGCAGTGCTAGAGATGTGCGTGGGGAGACCCAGTACTTC
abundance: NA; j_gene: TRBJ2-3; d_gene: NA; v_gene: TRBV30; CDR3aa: CAWSDGSEGTDTQYF; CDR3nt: TGTGCCTGGAGTGATGGGAGTGAAGGGACAGATACGCAGTATTTT
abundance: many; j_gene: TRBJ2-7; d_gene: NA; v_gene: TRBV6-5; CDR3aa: CASRHPGRPYEQYF; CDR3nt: TGTGCCAGCAGACACCCCGGACGGCCCTACGAGCAGTACTTC
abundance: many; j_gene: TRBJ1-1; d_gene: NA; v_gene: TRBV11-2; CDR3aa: CASSLNGAEAFF; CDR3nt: TGTGCCAGCAGCTTAAACGGGGCTGAAGCTTTCTTT
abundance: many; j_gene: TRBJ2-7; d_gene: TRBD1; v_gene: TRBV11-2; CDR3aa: CASSVQGYEQYF; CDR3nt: TGTGCCAGCAGCGTACAGGGGTACGAGCAGTACTTC
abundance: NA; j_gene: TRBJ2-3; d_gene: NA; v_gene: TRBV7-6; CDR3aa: CASSLARGLRVTQYF; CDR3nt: TGTGCCAGCAGCTTAGCTAGAGGACTGAGGGTTACGCAGTATTTT
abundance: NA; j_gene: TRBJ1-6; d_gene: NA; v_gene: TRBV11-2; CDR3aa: CASSLGPRSPLHF; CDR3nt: TGTGCCAGCAGCTTAGGTCCTCGATCACCCCTCCACTTT
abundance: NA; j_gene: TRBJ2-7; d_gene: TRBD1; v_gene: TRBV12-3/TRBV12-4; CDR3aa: CASRGTGLYEQYF; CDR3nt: TGTGCCAGCAGAGGGACAGGGCTCTACGAGCAGTACTTC
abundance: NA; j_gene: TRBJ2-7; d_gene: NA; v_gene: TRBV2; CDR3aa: CASSEKGILVEQYF; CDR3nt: TGTGCCAGCAGTGAAAAAGGAATTCTGGTCGAGCAGTACTTC
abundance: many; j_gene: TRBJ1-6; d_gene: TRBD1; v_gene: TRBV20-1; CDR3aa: CSARGTGASSPLHF; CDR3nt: TGCAGTGCTAGAGGGACAGGTGCTTCTTCACCCCTCCACTTT
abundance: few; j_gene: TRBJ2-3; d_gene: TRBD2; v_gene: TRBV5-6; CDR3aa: CASSQGSGRPSRDTQYF; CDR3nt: TGTGCCAGCAGCCAGGGGAGCGGGAGGCCCTCACGTGATACGCAGTATTTT
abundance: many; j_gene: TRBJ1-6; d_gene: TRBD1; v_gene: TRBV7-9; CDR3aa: CASRLTGVHSPLHF; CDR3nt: TGTGCCAGCAGACTGACAGGGGTGCATTCACCCCTCCACTTT